This T cell receptor (beta chain) was observed in a study of CD8 T cells in Susac syndrome. Study conclusions and caveats: Sixteen Susac-specific public clones were found in total CD8+ repertoires and several in CD8+ TEMRA repertoires.

The RNA, 0.5 to 1 ug, was put through reverse transcription using random hexamers. TCRdb itself ran the immunoSEQ multiplex PCR reads through MiXCR, one entry per CDR3 protein. The sample includes around 69,000 distinct CDR3 sequences, over 85% of them seen just once. This CDR3 region has 14 residues. V lost 5 bases and J lost 0, with 9 bases in between. Germline CDR1 is SGDLS and CDR2 is YYNGEE. This clonotype was detected once. As yet, its antigen is unknown. The receptor was derived from a human donor with Susac syndrome. The chain joins TRBV9 to TRBJ2-1, with D hard to call. The material sequenced was CD8+ T cells from PBMCs. CDR3 amino acids: CASSPQFSYNEQFF. The CDR3 coding sequence is TGTGCCAGCAGTCCTCAGTTCTCCTACAATGAGCAGTTCTTC.